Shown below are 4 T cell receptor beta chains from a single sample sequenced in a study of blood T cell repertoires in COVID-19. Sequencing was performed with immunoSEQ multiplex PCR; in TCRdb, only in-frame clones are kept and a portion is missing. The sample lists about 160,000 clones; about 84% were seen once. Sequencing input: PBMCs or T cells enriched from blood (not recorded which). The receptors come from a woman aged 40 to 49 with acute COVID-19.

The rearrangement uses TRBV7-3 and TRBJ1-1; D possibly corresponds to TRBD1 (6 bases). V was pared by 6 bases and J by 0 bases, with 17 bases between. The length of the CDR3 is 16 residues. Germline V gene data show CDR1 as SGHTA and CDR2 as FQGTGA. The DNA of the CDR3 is TGTGCCAGCAGTGTGGCCGGGGGGCATTTGAACACTGAAGCTTTCTTT. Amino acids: CASSVAGGHLNTEAFF.

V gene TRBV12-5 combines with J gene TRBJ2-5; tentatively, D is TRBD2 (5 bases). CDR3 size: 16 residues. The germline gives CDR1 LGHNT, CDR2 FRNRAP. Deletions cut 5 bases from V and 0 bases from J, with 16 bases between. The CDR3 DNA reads TGTGCTAGTGGTCCGCCCGGGGTGGGAAACCAAGAGACCCAGTACTTC. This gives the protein CASGPPGVGNQETQYF.

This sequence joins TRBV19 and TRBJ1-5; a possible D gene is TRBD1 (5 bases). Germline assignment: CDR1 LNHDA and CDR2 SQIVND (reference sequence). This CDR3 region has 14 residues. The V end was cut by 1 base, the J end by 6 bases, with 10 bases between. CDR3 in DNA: TGTGCCAGTAGTATAGCAGGGTTCAGTCAGCCCCAGCATTTT. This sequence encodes CASSIAGFSQPQHF.

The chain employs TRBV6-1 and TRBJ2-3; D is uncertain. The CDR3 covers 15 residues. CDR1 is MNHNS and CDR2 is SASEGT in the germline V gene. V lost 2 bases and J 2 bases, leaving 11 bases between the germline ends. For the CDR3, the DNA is TGTGCCAGCAGTGAACGGAGTCAGCCCACAGATACGCAGTATTTT. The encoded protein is CASSERSQPTDTQYF.